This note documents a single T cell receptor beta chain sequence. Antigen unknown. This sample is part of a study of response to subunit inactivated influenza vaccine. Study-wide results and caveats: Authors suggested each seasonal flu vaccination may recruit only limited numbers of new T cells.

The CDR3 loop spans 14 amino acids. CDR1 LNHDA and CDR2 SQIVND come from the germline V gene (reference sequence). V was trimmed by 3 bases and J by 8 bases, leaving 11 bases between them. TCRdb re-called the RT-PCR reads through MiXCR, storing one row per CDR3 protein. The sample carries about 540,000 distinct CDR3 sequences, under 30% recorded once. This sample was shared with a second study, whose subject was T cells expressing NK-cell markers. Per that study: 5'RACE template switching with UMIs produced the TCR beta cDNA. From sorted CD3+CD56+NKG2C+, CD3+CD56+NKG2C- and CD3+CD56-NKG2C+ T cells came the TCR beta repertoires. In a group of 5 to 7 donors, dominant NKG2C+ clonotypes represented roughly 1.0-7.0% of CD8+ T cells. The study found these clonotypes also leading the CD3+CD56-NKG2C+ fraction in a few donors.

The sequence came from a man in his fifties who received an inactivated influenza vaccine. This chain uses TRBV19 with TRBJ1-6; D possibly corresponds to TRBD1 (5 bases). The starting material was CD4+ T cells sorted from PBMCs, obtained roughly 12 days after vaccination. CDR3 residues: CASSIHGTDSPLHF. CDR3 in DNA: TGTGCCAGTAGTATTCACGGGACCGATTCACCCCTCCACTTT.